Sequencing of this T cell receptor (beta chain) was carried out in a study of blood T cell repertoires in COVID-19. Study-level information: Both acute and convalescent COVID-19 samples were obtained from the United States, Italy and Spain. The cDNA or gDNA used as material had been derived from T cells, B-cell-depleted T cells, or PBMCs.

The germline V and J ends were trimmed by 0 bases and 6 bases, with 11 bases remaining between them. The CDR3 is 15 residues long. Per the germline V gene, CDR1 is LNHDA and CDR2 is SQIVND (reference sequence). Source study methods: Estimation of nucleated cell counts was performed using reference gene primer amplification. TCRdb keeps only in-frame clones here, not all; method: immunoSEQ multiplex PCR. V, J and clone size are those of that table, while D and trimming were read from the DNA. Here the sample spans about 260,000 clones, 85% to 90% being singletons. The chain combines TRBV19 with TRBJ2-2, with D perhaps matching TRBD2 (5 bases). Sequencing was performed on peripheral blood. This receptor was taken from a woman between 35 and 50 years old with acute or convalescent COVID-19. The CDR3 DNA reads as TGTGCCAGTAGTATAGAAAGGGTCGGGGCCGGGGAGCTGTTTTTT. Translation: CASSIERVGAGELFF. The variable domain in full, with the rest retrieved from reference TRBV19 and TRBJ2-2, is DGGITQSPKYLFRKEGQNVTLSCEQNLNHDAMYWYRQDPGQGLRLIYYSQIVNDFQKGDIAEGYSVSREKKESFPLTVTSAQKNPTAFYLCASSIERVGAGELFFGEGSRLTVL.